Given below is one T cell receptor (beta chain) in context. This sample is part of a study of shared T cell receptors in the human thymus. CDR1 and CDR2 (germline): MNHNS, SASEGT. CDR3 length: 15 amino acids. J lost 2 bases, V lost 4 bases, and 3 bases had no gene match. The repertoire was sequenced with immunoSEQ multiplex PCR; TCRdb's copy has only in-frame clones and lacks some. Of hundreds of thousands of clones in the sample, approximately 90% were seen once. The sample also formed part of further work on human thymus T cells. That study reports: Related work found strong thymic repertoire overlap between unrelated individuals.

The rearrangement links TRBV6-1 to TRBJ2-1; 9 bases map to TRBD2. This receptor was obtained from a boy under two years old with a congenital heart defect. Material for sequencing was thymocytes. The CDR3: CASSVSGRAYNEQFF. The CDR3 DNA reads TGTGCCAGCAGTGTTAGCGGGAGAGCCTACAATGAGCAGTTCTTC.